This T cell receptor beta chain appears in the sequencing data of a study of cytotoxic CD8 clonotypes in ibrutinib-treated CLL. The study, taken as a whole, reports: With treatment, public clonotypes, which were uncommon, either contracted or remained stable.

This CDR3 region has 14 residues. V lost 1 base and J lost 7, with 14 bases in between. CDR1 is SGHVS and CDR2 is FQNEAQ in the germline V gene. Regarding this clone: Its antigen is not identified.

This table comes from immunoSEQ multiplex PCR, and its TCRdb copy is limited to in-frame clones, with some not included. The table has around 70,000 clones, around four fifths seen once; the top ten hold about 36%. The rearrangement joins TRBV7-8 to TRBJ2-7, with D possibly matching TRBD2 (7 bases). The source of this sequence is a human donor with chronic lymphocytic leukemia. The sample consisted of PBMCs, taken after 24 months of ibrutinib treatment. CDR3 in amino acids: CASSLGGGGDEQYF. CDR3 in DNA: TGTGCCAGCAGCTTAGGTGGGGGGGGCGATGAGCAGTACTTC.